This TCR beta chain was recovered during a study of vaccination effects on CD4 cells after COVID-19. Study results and limitations: After vaccination, at late timepoints, clones induced by infection and by vaccine contracted markedly.

Details on this clone: Its antigen is not known.

The table came from immunoSEQ multiplex PCR; TCRdb's copy has only in-frame clones and leaves some out. The sample includes about 38,000 clones, 82% of them seen just once. V was clipped by 4 bases and J by 4 bases, with 4 bases between them. The CDR3 length is 11 residues. Culturing for about 10 days preceded CD4+ T cell isolation. Researchers swapped half the medium for IL-2 medium on both days 3 and 7. This receptor was obtained from a human donor who received a COVID-19 vaccine. The sequences come from CD4+ T cells from PBMCs cultured without peptide, collected before COVID-19 vaccination. The chain is built from TRBV12-3 or TRBV12-4 and TRBJ2-5; the D is unclear. CDR3 loop: CASSSSETQYF. CDR3 sequence (DNA): TGTGCCAGCAGTTCGTCAGAGACCCAGTACTTC.